The T cell receptor (beta chain) under discussion was sequenced for a study of blood T cells in healthy people across ages (dated by TCRdb to between 2014 and 2016). Regarding the study in general: Template switching captured roughly one uniquely barcoded TCR beta cDNA molecule per two T cells in model experiments. To track age-related changes in TCR beta repertoire diversity, the study relied on deep sequencing normalized with unique cDNA molecular identifiers. The donors were divided into four age groups: young (average around 15 years), middle-aged (over 35), aged (approximately 64) and long-lived (nearly 85). To avoid experimental bias, donors of different ages were spread randomly across the sequencing lanes. The study analyzed two additional independent replicas of 1 million unique cDNA reads from the same blood draw for two donors, one aged 18 to 29 and one aged 80 or older. What the study reported, not specific to this receptor: Because profiling used bulk unsorted PBMCs, naive and antigen-experienced compartments could not be compared conclusively. Total diversity estimates from one million sequenced T cells were considered lower bounds and underestimates. Compared with the aged group, the long-lived group had more naive CD4+ T cells, fewer expanded clones and increased TCR diversity, suggesting age selection. Because the CMV infection status of the donors was unknown, age-related changes in expanded clonotypes may potentially have been confounded. As age increased, observed TCR beta diversity per million T cells dropped in a roughly linear way, and a significant reduction was already evident by age about 40. There was a strong correlation between observed TCR beta diversity and the percentage of naive T cells measured by flow cytometry.

CDR1 and CDR2 were assigned from the germline V gene as KGHSY and FQNENV. The trim is 0 bases for V and 5 bases for J, with a gap of 8 bases between the germline ends. Including cysteine and phenylalanine, the CDR3 has 13 amino acids. The sequence is cut down to CDR3 DNA, 39 bases in frame from base 1. Of note for this clonotype: Its target antigen remains unknown. No base qualities exist here, and no much larger clone lies one base off it.

Donors were 30 to 45 systemically healthy Caucasian individuals from Russia aged roughly 6 to 100 years. Each donor gave approximately 9.3 milliliters of peripheral blood, collected into EDTA-treated Vacutainer tubes. Ficoll-Paque density-gradient centrifugation was used to isolate PBMCs, with at least 6.5 million per sample. Trizol reagent was used to extract total RNA from PBMCs, with at least 6 micrograms per sample. For every donor, flow cytometry on a PBMC aliquot measured the percentage of naive CD45RAhigh/CD27high T cells. Library preparation was by 5' RACE. The run used an Illumina HiSeq 2500. A second PCR of about 7 to 12 cycles was run with a J-beta primer mix and a sample-barcoded 5' primer. A template-switch 5' adaptor carrying 12 random nucleotides introduced a unique molecular identifier onto each TCR beta cDNA molecule. Each sample yielded at least 2.5 million CDR3-containing paired-end reads. The Mint cDNA synthesis kit, primed by a TRBC-specific oligonucleotide, was used to synthesize first-strand cDNA from all RNA. After uracil-DNA glycosylase treatment, a first 18-cycle PCR used universal primers M1SS and BC2_uni_R on all cDNA. As for the original processing: For normalization, 1 million high-quality reads, each with a distinct molecular identifier, were randomly selected from each sample. Reads sharing molecular identifiers were discarded rather than binned into consensus sequences. CDR3 identification, clonotype clustering and error correction used MiTCR with a Q25 quality threshold and the strictest error-elimination algorithm. A nonparametric unseen species model with Euler transformation was used to estimate lower-bound total TCR beta diversity. The raw public reads went through TCRdb reprocessing: fastp at Q25, MiXCR clone calling, in-frame beta chains kept. Here each entry gathers all rows of one CDR3 protein and keeps the most common genes and DNA. Here the V and J calls rest on TCRdb's processing, not on the authors' analysis. The sample table lists hundreds of thousands of distinct CDR3 sequences, about 61% of them with a count of one. The ten largest clones take up roughly 25% of the sample.

The chain was built from TRBV16 and TRBJ2-7, with the D segment identity uncertain. This receptor was taken from a middle-aged man in good health. Sequences were obtained from blood. The CDR3 loop reads CASSQSVRHEQYF. The nucleotide sequence is given as TGTGCCAGCAGCCAATCGGTGAGGCACGAGCAGTACTTC.